The rows below give T cell receptor beta chains drawn from one sample of a study of memory CD4+ T cells and cytomegalovirus serostatus. Assay used: immunoSEQ multiplex PCR; TCRdb lists only in-frame clones, some missing. The sample lists about 31,000 clones; around 76% were seen once. Material: memory CD4+ T cells from blood. The source of these receptors is an adult in good health and CMV-seronegative. Some clones in this sample may be carry-over from other donors' samples. Each CDR3 is given with its conserved first and last residue. A D gene is named only where the DNA matches it firmly. Only some rows state a clone size, as once, few, many or a class for expanded clones.

clone_size j_call d_call v_call cdr3_nt cdr3_aa
. TRBJ1-1 . TRBV7-9 TGTGCCAGCAGCTTAGCGCCGGGGGGCCTTCGACGGGACACTGAAGCTTTCTTT CASSLAPGGLRRDTEAFF
. TRBJ2-1 TRBD1 TRBV6-4 TGTGCCAGCAGCGATGGGACAGGGATCAATGAGCAGTTCTTC CASSDGTGINEQFF
. TRBJ1-2 . TRBV4-3 TGCGCCAGCAGCCAATTGGTGGGGGAGGAGAATGGCTACACCTTC CASSQLVGEENGYTF
. TRBJ2-7 TRBD2 TRBV4-1 TGCGCCAGCAGCCAAGGACTAGCGGGGGCTCAGTACGAGCAGTACTTC CASSQGLAGAQYEQYF
. TRBJ1-2 TRBD1 TRBV5-1 TGCGCCAGCAGCCCCGGGACAGGGGATGGCTACACCTTC CASSPGTGDGYTF
. TRBJ1-1 . TRBV11-3 TGTGCCAGCAGCTTATTGGGCACTGAAGCTTTCTTT CASSLLGTEAFF
. TRBJ1-1 . TRBV6-1 TGTGCCAGCAGTGTTGAACTGAACAGGGCCACCCGGAGGGCTTTCTTT CASSVELNRATRRAFF
. TRBJ2-2 . TRBV7-8 TGTGCCAGCAGTCCACAGGAGAGGAAGCTGTTTTTT CASSPQERKLFF
. TRBJ2-7 TRBD2 TRBV7-2 TGTGCCAGCAGCTTAGTTCGGGGAGGGTCCAACGAGCAGTACTTC CASSLVRGGSNEQYF
. TRBJ1-2 . TRBV25-1 TGTGCCAGCAGTAGGGAGAACTATGGCTACACCTTC CASSRENYGYTF
once TRBJ2-5 TRBD1 TRBV30 TGTGCCTGGAGTGTACCGACAGGGTCGCAAGAGACCCAGTACTTC CAWSVPTGSQETQYF
. TRBJ2-7 . TRBV4-3 TGCGCCAGCAGCCAAGTTTACGACTCATCCTACGAGCAGTACTTC CASSQVYDSSYEQYF
. TRBJ1-1 . TRBV5-4 TGTGCCAGCAGCTTGGAGGGAAAAGCTTTCTTT CASSLEGKAFF
. TRBJ1-2 . TRBV7-3 TGTGCCAGCAGCCCAGGATATGGAAACTATGGCTACACCTTC CASSPGYGNYGYTF
. TRBJ2-5 . TRBV11-3 TGTGCCAGCAGCTCAACCGTCGTGGCGACCATAGAGACCCAGTACTTC CASSSTVVATIETQYF
. TRBJ1-2 TRBD1 TRBV18 TGTGCCAGCTCACGGACAGGGGGTCTTCATGGCTACACCTTC CASSRTGGLHGYTF